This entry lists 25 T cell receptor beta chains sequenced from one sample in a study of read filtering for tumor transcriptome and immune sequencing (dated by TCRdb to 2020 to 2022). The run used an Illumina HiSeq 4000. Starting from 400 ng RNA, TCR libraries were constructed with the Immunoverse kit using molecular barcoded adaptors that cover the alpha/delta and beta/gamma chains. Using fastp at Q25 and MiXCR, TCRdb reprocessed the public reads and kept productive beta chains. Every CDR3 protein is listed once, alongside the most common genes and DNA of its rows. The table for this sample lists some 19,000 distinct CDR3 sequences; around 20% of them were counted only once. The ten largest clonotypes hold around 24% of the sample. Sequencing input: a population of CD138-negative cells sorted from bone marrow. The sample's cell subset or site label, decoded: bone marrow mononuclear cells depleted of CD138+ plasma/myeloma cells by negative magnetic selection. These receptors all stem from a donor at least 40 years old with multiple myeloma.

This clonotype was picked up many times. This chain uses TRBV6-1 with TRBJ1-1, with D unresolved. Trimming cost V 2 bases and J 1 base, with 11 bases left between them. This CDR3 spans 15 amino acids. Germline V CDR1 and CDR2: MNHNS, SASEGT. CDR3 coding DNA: TGTGCCAGCAGTGAACAAATAACACCGAACACTGAAGCTTTCTTT. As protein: CASSEQITPNTEAFF.

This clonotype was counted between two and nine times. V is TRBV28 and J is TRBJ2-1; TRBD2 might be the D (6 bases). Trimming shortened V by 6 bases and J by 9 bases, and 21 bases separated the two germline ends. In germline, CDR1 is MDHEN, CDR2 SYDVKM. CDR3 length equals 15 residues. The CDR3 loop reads CASRIPGTSAGEQFF. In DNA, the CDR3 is TGTGCCAGCAGGATCCCCGGGACTTCCGCCGGTGAGCAGTTCTTC.

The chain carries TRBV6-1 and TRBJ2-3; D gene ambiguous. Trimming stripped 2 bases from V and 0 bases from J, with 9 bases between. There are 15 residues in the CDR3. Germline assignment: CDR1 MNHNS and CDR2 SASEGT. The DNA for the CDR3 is TGTGCCAGCAGTGAAAACCCCGGGAGCACAGATACGCAGTATTTT. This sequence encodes CASSENPGSTDTQYF.

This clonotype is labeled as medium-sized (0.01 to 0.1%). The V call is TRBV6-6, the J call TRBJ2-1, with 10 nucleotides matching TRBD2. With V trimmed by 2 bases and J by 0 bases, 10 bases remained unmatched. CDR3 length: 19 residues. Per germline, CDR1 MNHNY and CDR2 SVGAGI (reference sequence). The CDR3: CASSYMVAGGRSSYNEQFF. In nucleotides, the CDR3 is TGTGCCAGCAGTTACATGGTAGCGGGAGGAAGGAGCTCCTACAATGAGCAGTTCTTC.

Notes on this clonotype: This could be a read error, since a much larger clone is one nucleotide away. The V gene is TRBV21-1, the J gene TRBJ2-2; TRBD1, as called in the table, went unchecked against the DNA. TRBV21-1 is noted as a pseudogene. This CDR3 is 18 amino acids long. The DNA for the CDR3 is TGTGCCAGCAGCAGAGTACCGGGACAGGAGGCTTTCACCGGGGAGCTGTTTTTT. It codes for CASSRVPGQEAFTGELFF.

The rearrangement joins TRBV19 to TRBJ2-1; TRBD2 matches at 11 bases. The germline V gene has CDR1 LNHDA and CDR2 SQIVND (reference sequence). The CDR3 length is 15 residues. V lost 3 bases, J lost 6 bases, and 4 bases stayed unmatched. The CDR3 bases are TGTGCCAGTAGTATCGCCGGGACTAGCGGCAATGAGCAGTTCTTC. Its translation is CASSIAGTSGNEQFF.

CDR3 sequence reads: CASSLEVNADEQYF. The CDR3 bases are TGTGCCAGCAGCTTAGAGGTGAACGCGGACGAGCAGTACTTC. The chain couples TRBV7-6 to TRBJ2-7; D is undetermined. The CDR3 extends over 14 amino acids. The germline gives CDR1 SGHVS, CDR2 FNYEAQ. Trimming took 1 base from V and 5 from J, leaving 12 bases between them.

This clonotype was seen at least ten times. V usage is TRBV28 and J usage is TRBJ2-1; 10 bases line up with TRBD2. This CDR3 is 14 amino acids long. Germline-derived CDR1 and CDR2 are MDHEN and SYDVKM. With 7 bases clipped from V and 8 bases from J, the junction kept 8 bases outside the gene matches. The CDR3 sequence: CASKGLAGVHEQFF. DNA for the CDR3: TGTGCCAGCAAGGGGCTAGCGGGAGTTCATGAGCAGTTCTTC.

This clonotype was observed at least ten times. Written as DNA, the CDR3 is TGTGCCAGCAGCCCTGAGGGACTAGCGGGAGGGACAGATACGCAGTATTTT. Amino acid sequence: CASSPEGLAGGTDTQYF. V is TRBV5-4 and J is TRBJ2-3, with 16 bases that match TRBD2. The junction had 5 bases not matched to a gene; V was cut back by 4 bases and J by 3 bases. CDR3 size: 17 residues. Per the germline V gene, CDR1 is SGHNT and CDR2 is YYREEE (reference sequence).

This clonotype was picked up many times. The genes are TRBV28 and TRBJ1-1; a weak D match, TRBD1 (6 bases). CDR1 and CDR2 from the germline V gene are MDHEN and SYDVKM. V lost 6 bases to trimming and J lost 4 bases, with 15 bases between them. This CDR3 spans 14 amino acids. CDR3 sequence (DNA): TGTGCCAGCAGCCAACAGGGAGGCGGCACTGAAGCTTTCTTT. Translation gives CASSQQGGGTEAFF. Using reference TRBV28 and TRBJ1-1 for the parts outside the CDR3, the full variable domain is DVKVTQSSRYLVKRTGEKVFLECVQDMDHENMFWYRQDPGLGLRLIYFSYDVKMKEKGDIPEGYSVSREKKERFSLILESASTNQTSMYLCASSQQGGGTEAFFGQGTRLTVV.

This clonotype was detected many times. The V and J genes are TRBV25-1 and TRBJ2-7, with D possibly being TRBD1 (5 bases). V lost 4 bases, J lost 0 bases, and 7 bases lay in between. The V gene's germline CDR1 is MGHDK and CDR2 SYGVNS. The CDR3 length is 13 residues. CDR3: CASSGQTSYEQYF. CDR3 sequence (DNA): TGTGCCAGCAGTGGACAGACCTCCTACGAGCAGTACTTC.

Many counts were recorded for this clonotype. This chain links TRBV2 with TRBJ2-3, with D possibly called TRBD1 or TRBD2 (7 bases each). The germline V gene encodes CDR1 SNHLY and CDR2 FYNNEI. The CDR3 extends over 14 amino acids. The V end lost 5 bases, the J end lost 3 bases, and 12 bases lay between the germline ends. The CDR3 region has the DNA TGTGCCAGCAGTCGGCAGGGGGGGACAGATACGCAGTATTTT. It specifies CASSRQGGTDTQYF.

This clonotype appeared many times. CDR3 loop: CASSLLGGVYEQYF. The DNA of the CDR3 is TGTGCCAGCAGTTTACTCGGCGGGGTATACGAGCAGTACTTC. The chain combines TRBV12-3 or TRBV12-4 with TRBJ2-7; D is perhaps TRBD2 (6 bases). Trimming cost V 2 bases and J 4 bases, with 12 bases left between them. The CDR3 sequence is 14 residues long.

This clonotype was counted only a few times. This chain's CDR3 is CASSSGPNTEAFF. The DNA of the CDR3 is TGTGCCAGCAGCTCGGGGCCTAACACTGAAGCTTTCTTT. V and J are TRBV5-6 and TRBJ1-1, with D possibly being TRBD1 (5 bases). Germline V lookup: CDR1 SGHDT, CDR2 YYEEEE. V was pared by 3 bases and J by 2 bases, with 8 bases between. This CDR3 region has 13 residues.

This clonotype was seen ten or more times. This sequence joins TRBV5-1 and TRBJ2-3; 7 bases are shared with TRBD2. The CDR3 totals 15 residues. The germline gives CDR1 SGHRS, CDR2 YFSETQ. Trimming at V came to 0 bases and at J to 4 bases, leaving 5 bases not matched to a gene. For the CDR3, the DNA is TGCGCCAGCAGCTTGGATGCGGGAGCAGCAGATACGCAGTATTTT. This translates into CASSLDAGAADTQYF.

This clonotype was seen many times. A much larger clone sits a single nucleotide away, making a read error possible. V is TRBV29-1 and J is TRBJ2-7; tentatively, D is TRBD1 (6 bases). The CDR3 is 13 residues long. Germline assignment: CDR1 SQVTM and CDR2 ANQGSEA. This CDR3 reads CGVVAQGLYEQYF. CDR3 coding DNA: TGCGGCGTTGTAGCACAGGGCCTCTACGAGCAGTACTTC.

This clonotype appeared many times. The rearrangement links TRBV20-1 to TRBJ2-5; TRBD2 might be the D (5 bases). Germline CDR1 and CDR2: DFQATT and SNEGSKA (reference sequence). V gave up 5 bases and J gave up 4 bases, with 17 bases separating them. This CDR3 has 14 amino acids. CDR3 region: CSAFLPGFRETQYF. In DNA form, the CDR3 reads TGCAGTGCTTTCCTCCCGGGGTTCCGAGAGACCCAGTACTTC.

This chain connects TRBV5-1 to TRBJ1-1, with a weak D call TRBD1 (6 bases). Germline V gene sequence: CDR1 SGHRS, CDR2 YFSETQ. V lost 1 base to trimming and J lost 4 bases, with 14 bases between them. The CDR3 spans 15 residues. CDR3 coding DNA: TGCGCCAGCAGCTTGTTTTCGGACAGTGGCACTGAAGCTTTCTTT. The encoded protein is CASSLFSDSGTEAFF.

The CDR3 is CASSRRAGGTISYEQYF. CDR3 nucleotides: TGCGCCAGCAGCCGGAGGGCAGGGGGCACAATATCCTACGAGCAGTACTTC. The V and J genes are TRBV5-1 and TRBJ2-7, with 8 nucleotides matching TRBD1. The CDR3 runs 17 residues. Germline trimming cut 4 bases from V and 1 base from J; bases unmatched to any gene: 13. Germline CDR1 SGHRS, CDR2 YFSETQ.

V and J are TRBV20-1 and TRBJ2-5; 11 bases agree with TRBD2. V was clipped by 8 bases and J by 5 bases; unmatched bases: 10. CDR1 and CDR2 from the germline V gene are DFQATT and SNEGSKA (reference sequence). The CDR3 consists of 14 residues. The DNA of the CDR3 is TGCAGTCTGATAGCGGGAGGGCCCGGGGAGACCCAGTACTTC. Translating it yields CSLIAGGPGETQYF.

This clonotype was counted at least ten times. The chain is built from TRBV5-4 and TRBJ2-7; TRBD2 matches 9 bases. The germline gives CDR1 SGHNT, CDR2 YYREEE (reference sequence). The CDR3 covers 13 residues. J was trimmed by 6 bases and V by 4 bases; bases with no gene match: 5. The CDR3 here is CASSGTSRGEQYF. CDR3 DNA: TGTGCCAGCAGCGGGACTAGCAGGGGCGAGCAGTACTTC.

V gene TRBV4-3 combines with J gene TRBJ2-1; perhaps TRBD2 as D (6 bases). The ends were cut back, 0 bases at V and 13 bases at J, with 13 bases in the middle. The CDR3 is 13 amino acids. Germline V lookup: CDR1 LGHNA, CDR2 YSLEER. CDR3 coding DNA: TGCGCCAGCAGCCAAGAATTGGACGGGGGACAGTTCTTC. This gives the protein CASSQELDGGQFF.

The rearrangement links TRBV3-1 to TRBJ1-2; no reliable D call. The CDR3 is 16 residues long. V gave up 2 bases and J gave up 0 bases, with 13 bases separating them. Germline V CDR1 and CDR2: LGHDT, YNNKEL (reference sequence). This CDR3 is CASSQFGVLANYGYTF. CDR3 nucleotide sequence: TGTGCCAGCAGCCAATTCGGGGTGCTGGCTAACTATGGCTACACCTTC.

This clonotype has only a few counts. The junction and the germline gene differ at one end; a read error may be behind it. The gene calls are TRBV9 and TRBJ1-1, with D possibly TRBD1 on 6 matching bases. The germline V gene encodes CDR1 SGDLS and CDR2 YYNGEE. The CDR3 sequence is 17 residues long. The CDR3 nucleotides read TGTGCCAGCAGCCCTAAGAACCAACAGGGAGGAGGCACTGAAGCTCTCTTT. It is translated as CASSPKNQQGGGTEALF.

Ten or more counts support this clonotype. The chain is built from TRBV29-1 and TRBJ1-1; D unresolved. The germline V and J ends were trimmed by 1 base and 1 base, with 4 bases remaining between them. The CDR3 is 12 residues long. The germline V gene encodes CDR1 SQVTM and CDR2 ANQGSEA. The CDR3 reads CSVEGRNTEAFF. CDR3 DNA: TGCAGCGTTGAAGGCAGGAACACTGAAGCTTTCTTT.